The rows below give T cell receptor beta chains drawn from one sample of a study of blood T cell repertoires in COVID-19. Profiled with immunoSEQ multiplex PCR; TCRdb holds only in-frame clones, not every one. The sample has about 330,000 clones, 85% seen once; the top ten hold about 7%. Specimen: peripheral blood. The source of these receptors is a human donor in a cohort sampled during active COVID-19. Both conserved end residues are trimmed from each CDR3.

TRBJ2-7,TRBV19,ASPNKLFPGQFMEQY
TRBJ1-6,TRBV18,ASSPSGNSPLH
TRBJ1-1,TRBV6-6,ASSWGWDRGRDEAF
TRBJ1-1,TRBV7-8,ASSLRQGTAF
TRBJ2-7,TRBV4-1,ASSPGTGLRNEQY
TRBJ2-3,TRBV11-3,ASSLESSGGSDTQY
TRBJ1-2,TRBV5-4,ASSPQGMNYGYT
TRBJ1-2,TRBV9,ASSRAGGHGYGYT
TRBJ2-3,TRBV7-3,ASSPGGTDTQY
TRBJ1-4,TRBV30,AWNPLNTEKLF
TRBJ2-7,TRBV7-9,ASSLVSTYEQY
TRBJ1-6,TRBV6-5,ASRTGSSYNSPLH
TRBJ2-7,TRBV5-4,ATRPPGQPYEQY
TRBJ1-2,TRBV7-2,ASSATRTGVTNYGYT
TRBJ2-3,TRBV12-3/TRBV12-4,ASSRTSTDTQY
TRBJ2-2,TRBV29-1,SVEGWTGGTGELF
TRBJ2-3,TRBV29-1,SVWGEGIDTQY